This passage covers 18 T cell receptor beta chains from one sample sequenced in a study of T cell responses to AZD1222 COVID-19 vaccine. Some clones are missing from TCRdb's copy, which holds only in-frame ones; the method was immunoSEQ multiplex PCR. Here the sample spans some 160,000 clones, 85% to 95% being singletons. The material was peripheral blood, obtained on day 0 of AZD1222 vaccination. Receptors originate from an adult in good health.

The V and J genes are TRBV4-2 and TRBJ1-2; no firm D call. The germline V gene has CDR1 LGHNA and CDR2 YNFKEQ. V was shortened by 4 bases and J by 5 bases, with 20 bases between the two germline ends. This CDR3 contains 16 residues. CDR3 region: CASSPRLDSSIYGYTF. The CDR3 DNA is TGTGCCAGCAGCCCTCGCCTGGATTCCAGCATATATGGCTACACCTTC.

The gene calls are TRBV7-9 and TRBJ2-5; D not certain. The CDR3 length is 14 residues. The V gene's germline CDR1 is SEHNR and CDR2 FQNEAQ (reference sequence). Between the trimmed V and J ends, which lost 0 bases and 5 bases, there was a span of 10 bases. The chain's CDR3 is CASSLAGNPETQYF. The DNA of the CDR3 is TGTGCCAGCAGCTTAGCAGGGAACCCGGAGACCCAGTACTTC.

The chain carries TRBV7-8 and TRBJ1-5; 8 bases align to TRBD1. The CDR3 has 13 residues. With V trimmed by 2 bases and J by 7 bases, 1 base remained unmatched. Looked up from germline, CDR1 is SGHVS and CDR2 is FQNEAQ. The CDR3 spells CASSLQGAQPQHF. The DNA for the CDR3 is TGTGCCAGCAGCTTACAGGGGGCCCAGCCCCAGCATTTT.

The chain carries TRBV28 and TRBJ1-1; 7 positions agree with TRBD1. CDR3 length equals 13 residues. Germline assignment: CDR1 MDHEN and CDR2 SYDVKM. The V and J ends lost 7 bases and 5 bases, in that order; junction bases with no gene match: 7. CDR3 bases: TGTGCCAGCAAGGGGACAGTAAGAACTGAAGCTTTCTTT. This sequence encodes CASKGTVRTEAFF.

This rearrangement joins TRBV27 to TRBJ1-1; D uncertain. Trimming cost V 2 bases and J 1 base, with 2 bases left between them. The CDR3 sequence is 12 residues long. Germline lookup yields CDR1 MNHEY and CDR2 SMNVEV (reference sequence). Written as DNA, the CDR3 is TGTGCCAGCAGTTTACCGAACACTGAAGCTTTCTTT. Translation: CASSLPNTEAFF.

Only a few counts were recorded for this clone. The rearrangement joins TRBV4-3 to TRBJ2-3; 7 bases align to TRBD2. Germline V gene sequence: CDR1 LGHNA, CDR2 YSLEER. V lost 1 base, J lost 4 bases, and 11 bases stayed unmatched. The CDR3 length is 17 residues. As DNA, the CDR3 is TGCGCCAGCAGCCAAGTTCTTCAGCGGGGACTGGCAGATACGCAGTATTTT. It is translated as CASSQVLQRGLADTQYF.

The rearrangement joins TRBV7-2 to TRBJ1-5, with TRBD1 identical over 8 bases. The CDR3 is 15 residues long. Trimming at V came to 4 bases and at J to 2 bases, leaving 4 bases not matched to a gene. Germline V CDR1 and CDR2: SGHTA, FQGNSA. The CDR3 region is CASSSDRGGNQPQHF. The CDR3 bases are TGTGCCAGCAGCTCCGACAGGGGTGGCAATCAGCCCCAGCATTTT.

The chain carries TRBV6-5 and TRBJ1-1, with D possibly being TRBD1 (5 bases). Germline loops: CDR1 MNHEY, CDR2 SVGAGI. This CDR3 has 14 amino acids. Trimming left V 2 bases short and J 1 base short, with 8 bases between. CDR3 DNA sequence: TGTGCCAGCAGTTACGGGACCCGGAACACTGAAGCTTTCTTT. It is translated as CASSYGTRNTEAFF.

This chain joins TRBV5-1 and TRBJ1-2, with 9 bases fitting TRBD1. V trimming: 2 bases; J trimming: 6 bases; junction bases outside the gene matches: 2. The CDR3 extends over 13 amino acids. CDR1 is SGHRS, CDR2 YFSETQ, per germline. The CDR3 nucleotides read TGCGCCAGCAGCTTCCGGGACAGGGATGGCTACACCTTC. Its protein is CASSFRDRDGYTF.

The rearrangement joins TRBV10-1 to TRBJ2-7, with 7 positions matching TRBD2. The CDR3 loop spans 13 amino acids. CDR1 and CDR2 (germline): WNHNN, SYGVQD (reference sequence). The J segment lost 7 bases and the V segment lost 3 bases, leaving 6 bases of the junction unmatched. The CDR3 nucleotides read TGCGCCAGCAGTGAAGTCCGGCGGGGGGAGCAGTACTTC. Amino acid sequence: CASSEVRRGEQYF.

The genes are TRBV6-4 and TRBJ2-6; no definite D call. The germline gives CDR1 MRHNA, CDR2 SNTAGT. V was pared by 4 bases and J by 3 bases, with 4 bases between. The length of the CDR3 is 13 residues. CDR3 protein: CASSGDGANVLTF. The CDR3 DNA reads TGTGCCAGCAGTGGTGATGGGGCCAACGTCCTGACTTTC.

The rearrangement links TRBV18 to TRBJ1-5; 9 nucleotides match TRBD1. Germline trimming cut 5 bases from V and 7 bases from J; bases unmatched to any gene: 3. From germline, CDR1 is KGHSH and CDR2 LQKENI. The CDR3 consists of 13 residues. The CDR3 sequence: CASSRDRDQPQHF. CDR3 DNA sequence: TGTGCCAGCTCAAGGGACAGGGACCAGCCCCAGCATTTT.

The rearrangement links TRBV4-1 to TRBJ2-7; TRBD1 matches at 12 bases. CDR1 MGHRA and CDR2 YSYEKL come from the germline V gene. The CDR3 contains 15 residues. With V trimmed by 5 bases and J by 7 bases, 9 bases remained unmatched. CDR3 sequence: CASSYSGQGAREQYF. CDR3 DNA sequence: TGCGCCAGCAGCTACTCGGGACAGGGGGCAAGAGAGCAGTACTTC.

In this sample, this clone turned up once. The gene calls are TRBV5-1 and TRBJ1-2; D not certain. The CDR3 runs to 13 residues. Germline CDR1 and CDR2: SGHRS and YFSETQ. The V gene lost 2 bases and the J gene lost 6 bases, with 11 bases spanning the gap. CDR3 nucleotides: TGCGCCAGCAGCTTAACATACCAGCATGGCTACACCTTC. This translates into CASSLTYQHGYTF. Drawing the rest from reference TRBV5-1 and TRBJ1-2, the complete variable domain is KAGVTQTPRYLIKTRGQQVTLSCSPISGHRSVSWYQQTPGQGLQFLFEYFSETQRNKGNFPGRFSGRQFSNSRSEMNVSTLELGDSALYLCASSLTYQHGYTFGSGTRLTVV.

V and J are TRBV2 and TRBJ1-1, with TRBD1 as a possible D gene (5 bases). Deletions cut 6 bases from V and 0 bases from J, with 14 bases between. This CDR3 has 15 amino acids. Germline CDR1 and CDR2: SNHLY and FYNNEI. As DNA, the CDR3 is TGTGCCAGCAGGATTCAAGGGGCCCTGAACACTGAAGCTTTCTTT. It is translated as CASRIQGALNTEAFF.

This rearrangement joins TRBV2 to TRBJ1-2, with TRBD1 matching over 7 bases. Trimming cost V 3 bases and J 5 bases; bases outside gene matches: 6. CDR1 and CDR2 (germline): SNHLY, FYNNEI. The length of the CDR3 is 14 residues. The CDR3 region has the DNA TGTGCCAGCAGTGAGAGGGGACAGTCATATGGCTACACCTTC. It specifies CASSERGQSYGYTF.

This chain links TRBV5-1 with TRBJ2-1, with D possibly TRBD2 on 6 matching bases. The V gene's germline CDR1 is SGHRS and CDR2 YFSETQ. Trimming removed 4 bases from V and 7 bases from J, with 15 bases in between. CDR3 length: 14 amino acids. This CDR3 is CASSGSGTLNEQFF. CDR3 in DNA: TGCGCCAGCAGCGGGTCGGGGACTCTGAATGAGCAGTTCTTC.

The J gene is TRBJ2-1, the V gene TRBV3-1 (or the pseudogene TRBV3-2), with no clear D. In germline, CDR1 is LGHDT, CDR2 YNNKEL (reference sequence). V lost 2 bases, J lost 6 bases, and 8 bases lay in between. The CDR3 is 13 residues long. The CDR3 DNA reads TGTGCCAGCAGCCAATGGACGTCCAATGAGCAGTTCTTC. It yields the protein CASSQWTSNEQFF.